Following are 14 T cell receptor beta chains from one sample sequenced in a study of CD8 T cells in ankylosing spondylitis. TCRdb itself ran the 5' RACE reads through MiXCR, one entry per CDR3 protein. This sample has 270,000 or so distinct CDR3 sequences, with 18% found just once. The specimen sequenced was blood, either unsorted or a sorted T cell fraction (not recorded which). The source of these receptors is a male donor with ankylosing spondylitis or in good health (not recorded which).

The rearrangement uses TRBV12-3 or TRBV12-4 and TRBJ2-3; D is uncertain. Trimming pared 5 bases from V and 10 bases from J, leaving 7 bases between. The CDR3 sequence is 10 residues long. The CDR3 DNA sequence: TGTGCCAGCAGTCCGTCACCGCAGTATTTT. This encodes CASSPSPQYF.

This clonotype was seen at least ten times. The chain carries TRBV29-1 and TRBJ2-7; possibly TRBD1 for D (7 bases). V was shortened by 0 bases and J by 6 bases, with 24 bases between the two germline ends. CDR3 length: 17 amino acids. Looked up from germline, CDR1 is SQVTM and CDR2 is ANQGSEA. CDR3 region: CSVEDLEGQTGQREQYF. As DNA, the CDR3 is TGCAGCGTTGAAGACTTGGAGGGGCAGACAGGGCAACGCGAGCAGTACTTC.

This clonotype occurred a few times. The chain has TRBV29-1 and TRBJ1-1; 8 bases align to TRBD1. The V segment lost 5 bases and the J segment 4 bases; nucleotides outside the gene matches: 3. This CDR3 contains 12 residues. Germline loops: CDR1 SQVTM, CDR2 ANQGSEA. The CDR3 loop is CSVTGGVTEAFF. CDR3 bases: TGCAGCGTTACAGGGGGGGTCACTGAAGCTTTCTTT.

This chain uses TRBV20-1 with TRBJ2-5, with 7 nucleotides matching TRBD2. CDR3 size: 12 residues. The V and J ends lost 5 bases and 5 bases, in that order; junction bases with no gene match: 5. Germline V lookup: CDR1 DFQATT, CDR2 SNEGSKA (reference sequence). In DNA, the CDR3 is TGCAGTGCTTTGCCCGGGAGGGAGACCCAGTACTTC. Protein product: CSALPGRETQYF.

The chain joins TRBV28 to TRBJ2-5; D is unclear. The V end was cut by 1 base, the J end by 1 base, with 7 bases between. Germline CDR1 and CDR2: MDHEN and SYDVKM. The CDR3 runs to 14 residues. CDR3 amino acids: CASSLYVSQETQYF. CDR3 in DNA: TGTGCCAGCAGTTTATATGTGAGCCAAGAGACCCAGTACTTC. Combining the CDR3 with reference TRBV28 and TRBJ2-5 gives the whole variable domain DVKVTQSSRYLVKRTGEKVFLECVQDMDHENMFWYRQDPGLGLRLIYFSYDVKMKEKGDIPEGYSVSREKKERFSLILESASTNQTSMYLCASSLYVSQETQYFGPGTRLLVL.

The V call is TRBV4-2, the J call TRBJ1-5; D might be TRBD1 (5 bases). CDR1 and CDR2 (germline): LGHNA, YNFKEQ. The CDR3 is made up of 17 amino acids. V was cut by 1 base and J by 0 bases, with 13 bases left in between. CDR3 sequence reads: CASSQGAQAYSNQPQHF. The CDR3 DNA reads TGTGCCAGCAGCCAAGGGGCACAGGCATATAGCAATCAGCCCCAGCATTTT.

This clonotype was detected only a few times. V gene TRBV5-1 combines with J gene TRBJ1-6; no clear D gene. CDR1 is SGHRS, CDR2 YFSETQ, per germline. V shed 0 bases and J shed 8 bases, with 9 bases lying between them. This CDR3 is built from 14 residues. CDR3 sequence: CASSLDLLDSPLHF. The CDR3, as DNA: TGCGCCAGCAGCTTGGATCTTCTTGATTCACCCCTCCACTTT.

V is TRBV4-2 and J is TRBJ2-7; D is ambiguous. Per germline, CDR1 LGHNA and CDR2 YNFKEQ. CDR3 size: 15 residues. With 0 bases removed from V and 3 bases from J, the gap between germline ends came to 12 bases. The CDR3 protein is CASSQDRFGSYEQYF. CDR3 bases: TGTGCCAGCAGCCAAGATCGGTTCGGTAGCTACGAGCAGTACTTC.

The V and J genes are TRBV4-1 and TRBJ2-7, with 7 bases that match TRBD1. Germline loops: CDR1 MGHRA, CDR2 YSYEKL. The CDR3 runs to 13 residues. V dropped 3 bases and J dropped 6; count of bases not matched to a gene: 5. The CDR3 DNA reads as TGCGCCAGCAGCCAGATGACAGGGTTCGAGCAGTACTTC. It encodes CASSQMTGFEQYF.

The chain combines TRBV7-4 with TRBJ2-1; 8 bases agree with TRBD2. The V segment lost 11 bases and the J segment 5 bases; nucleotides outside the gene matches: 14. This CDR3 is 15 amino acids long. Germline V gene data show CDR1 as SGHVT and CDR2 as SQSDAQ. CDR3 residues: CASGSASGLNNEQFF. In nucleotides, the CDR3 is TGTGCCTCGGGTAGCGCTAGCGGGCTCAACAATGAGCAGTTCTTC.

This clonotype was counted at least ten times. The chain couples TRBV5-1 to TRBJ2-1, with 10 bases fitting TRBD1. The V and J ends lost 0 bases and 7 bases, in that order; junction bases with no gene match: 7. Germline lookup yields CDR1 SGHRS and CDR2 YFSETQ. The CDR3 contains 16 residues. CDR3 sequence reads: CASSLARQGAWNEQFF. CDR3 coding DNA: TGCGCCAGCAGCTTGGCCAGACAGGGGGCATGGAATGAGCAGTTCTTC.

This clonotype was detected a few times. The chain is built from TRBV12-3 or TRBV12-4 and TRBJ1-2; TRBD1 might be the D (6 bases). The length of the CDR3 is 16 residues. The V and J ends lost 0 bases and 0 bases respectively, with 11 bases between them. CDR3 protein: CASSLAVWTANYGYTF. CDR3 nucleotides: TGTGCCAGCAGTTTAGCGGTATGGACAGCTAACTATGGCTACACCTTC.

This clonotype was detected once. The chain combines TRBV19 with TRBJ2-1; D uncertain. V gave up 11 bases and J gave up 4 bases, with 15 bases separating them. Germline V gives CDR1 LNHDA, CDR2 SQIVND (reference sequence). This CDR3 region has 13 residues. CDR3 amino acids: CAVQTQTYNEQFF. In DNA form, the CDR3 reads TGTGCCGTACAGACCCAAACATACAATGAGCAGTTCTTC. Looking up the rest from reference TRBV19 and TRBJ2-1 gives the full variable domain: DGGITQSPKYLFRKEGQNVTLSCEQNLNHDAMYWYRQDPGQGLRLIYYSQIVNDFQKGDIAEGYSVSREKKESFPLTVTSAQKNPTAFYLCAVQTQTYNEQFFGPGTRLTVL.

V and J are TRBV19 and TRBJ2-7; 11 positions agree with TRBD2. The CDR3 loop spans 13 amino acids. The ends lost 6 bases at V and 6 bases at J; junction bases unmatched: 4. Germline CDR1 reads LNHDA; CDR2 reads SQIVND (reference sequence). The CDR3 region has the DNA TGTGCCAGTAGCACTAGCGGGGGATGCGAGCAGTACTTC. Its protein product is CASSTSGGCEQYF.